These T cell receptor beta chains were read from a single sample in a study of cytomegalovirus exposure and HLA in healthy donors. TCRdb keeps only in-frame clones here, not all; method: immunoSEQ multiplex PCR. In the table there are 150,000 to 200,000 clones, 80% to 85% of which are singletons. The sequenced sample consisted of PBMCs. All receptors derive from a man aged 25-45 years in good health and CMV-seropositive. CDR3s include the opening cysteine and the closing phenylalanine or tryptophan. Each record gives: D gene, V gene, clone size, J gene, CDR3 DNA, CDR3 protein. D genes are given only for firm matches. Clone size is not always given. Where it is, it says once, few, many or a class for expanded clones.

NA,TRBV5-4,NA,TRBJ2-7,TGTGCCAGCAGCTTGGTTGGTGGCTCGGGGGAGCAGTACTTC,CASSLVGGSGEQYF
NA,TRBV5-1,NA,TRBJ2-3,TGCGCCAGCAGCGACAACACAGATACGCAGTATTTT,CASSDNTDTQYF
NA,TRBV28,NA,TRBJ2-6,TGTGCCAGCAGTTTCGACACGGCGGCCAACGTCCTGACTTTC,CASSFDTAANVLTF
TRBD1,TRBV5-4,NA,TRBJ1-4,TGTGCCAGCAGCTTGAAGACAGGGATTGCTAATGAAAAACTGTTTTTT,CASSLKTGIANEKLFF
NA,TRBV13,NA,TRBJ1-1,TGTGCCAGCAGCTTAGGCAGGGCGAACACTGAAGCTTTCTTT,CASSLGRANTEAFF
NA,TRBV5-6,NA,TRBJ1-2,TGTGCCAGCAGCTTGAATCGTAACTATGGCTACACCTTC,CASSLNRNYGYTF
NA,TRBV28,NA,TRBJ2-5,TGTGCCAGCAGTCCCGGGCCCCAGGGGACCCAGTACTTC,CASSPGPQGTQYF
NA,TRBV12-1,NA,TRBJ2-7,TGTGCCAGCAGGCGACTAGCGGCAACTTGTTACGAGCAGTACTTC,CASRRLAATCYEQYF
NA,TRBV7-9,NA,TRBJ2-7,TGTGCCAGCAGCGACGATGAGTTGGGGGCGGACTACGAGCAGTACTTC,CASSDDELGADYEQYF
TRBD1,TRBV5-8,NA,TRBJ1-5,TGTGCCAGCAGCCCCCCTAGGGGACAGGGGGTGTCAGCCCAGCATTTT,CASSPPRGQGVSAQHF
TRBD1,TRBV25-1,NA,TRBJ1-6,TGTGCCAGCACCCCGGACAGGGCTTATTCACCCCTCCACTTT,CASTPDRAYSPLHF
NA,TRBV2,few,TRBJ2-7,TGTGCCAGCTCGAAGGACATTCCCCCCTACGAGCAGTACTTC,CASSKDIPPYEQYF
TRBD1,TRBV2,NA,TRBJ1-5,TGTGCCAGCAGGGACGCGGGACAGGGACGGGATGGTTATCAGCCCCAGCATTTT,CASRDAGQGRDGYQPQHF
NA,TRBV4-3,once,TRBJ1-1,TGCGCCAGCAGCTCGGACACTCGGGACACTGAAGCTTTCTTT,CASSSDTRDTEAFF
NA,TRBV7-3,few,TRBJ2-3,TGTGCCAGCAGCTTTGGGGCTACAGATACGCAGTATTTT,CASSFGATDTQYF
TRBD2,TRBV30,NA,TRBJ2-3,TGTTGTTTTGGCGGGGGATACAAAGATACGCAGTATTTT,CCFGGGYKDTQYF
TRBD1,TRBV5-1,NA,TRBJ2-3,TGCGCCAGCAGCACGCCAGGGGGCAGCACAGATACGCAGTATTTT,CASSTPGGSTDTQYF
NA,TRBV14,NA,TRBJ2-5,TGTGCCAGCAGCCAAGGGAGGATCCCGGGGGAGACCCAGTACTTC,CASSQGRIPGETQYF
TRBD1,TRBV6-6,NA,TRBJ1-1,TGTGCCAGCAGCGCAGGGGGGAACACTGAAGCTTTCTTT,CASSAGGNTEAFF
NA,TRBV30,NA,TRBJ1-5,TGTGCCTGGAACTCCGGCTCAGGTCAACCCCAGCATTTT,CAWNSGSGQPQHF
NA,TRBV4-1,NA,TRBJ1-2,TGCGCCAGCAGCCAAGTTTTCTCTTCCCCTAACTATGGCTACACCTTC,CASSQVFSSPNYGYTF
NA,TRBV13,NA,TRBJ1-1,TGTGCCAGCAGCTTACGAGGGCTAGAAGAAGCTTTCTTT,CASSLRGLEEAFF
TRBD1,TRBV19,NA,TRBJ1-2,TGTGCCAGTAGTTCGGACAGGGGGCCCTATGGCTACACCTTC,CASSSDRGPYGYTF
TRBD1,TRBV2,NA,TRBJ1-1,TGTGCCAGCAGTGAGACAGGGCCGAACACTGAAGCTTTCTTT,CASSETGPNTEAFF
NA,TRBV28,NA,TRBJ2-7,TGTGCCAGCAGCCCGGGACAAAACACGCAGCAGTACTTC,CASSPGQNTQQYF
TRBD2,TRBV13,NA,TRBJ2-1,TGTGCCATCCGGCCAGCGGGACGCTCCTACAATGAGCAGTTCTTC,CAIRPAGRSYNEQFF
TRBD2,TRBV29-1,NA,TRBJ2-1,TGCAGCGTTGAAGATCAAAAGGGACTAGCGGGAGGTGGATATGAGCAGTTCTTC,CSVEDQKGLAGGGYEQFF
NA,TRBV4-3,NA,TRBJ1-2,TGCGCCAGCAGCCAAGATCCGACAGTTAACTATGGCTACACCTTC,CASSQDPTVNYGYTF
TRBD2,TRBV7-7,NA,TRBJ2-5,TGTGCCAGCAGCTTAGGTGGCGGGGGAGGGACCCAGTACTTC,CASSLGGGGGTQYF
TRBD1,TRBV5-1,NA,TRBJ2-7,TGCGCCAGCAGCTTGGGTCCGGGACAGGGAGGCTACGAGCAGTACTTC,CASSLGPGQGGYEQYF
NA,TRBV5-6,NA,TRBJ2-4,TGTGCCAGCAGCTTGGTCGGCGGGGCCAAAAACATTCAGTACTTC,CASSLVGGAKNIQYF
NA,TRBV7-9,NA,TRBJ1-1,TGTGCCAGCAGCTTACGATCAGGGGACACTGAAGCTTTCTTT,CASSLRSGDTEAFF
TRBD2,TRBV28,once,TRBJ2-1,TGTGCCAGCAGGAAGACTAGCGGGGGGATAAATGAGCAGTTCTTC,CASRKTSGGINEQFF
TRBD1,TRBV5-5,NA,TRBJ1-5,TGTGCCAGCAGCATTGACAGGGGTGGGAATCAGCCCCAGCATTTT,CASSIDRGGNQPQHF
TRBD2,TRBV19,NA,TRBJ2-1,TGTGCCAGTACTCGGGGCCGTGTGGCGGGAGTAACAGGCAATGAGCAGTTCTTC,CASTRGRVAGVTGNEQFF
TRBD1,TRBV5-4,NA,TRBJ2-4,TGTGCCAGCAGCTTGGACCAGGGGGCTACCAAAAACATTCAGTACTTC,CASSLDQGATKNIQYF
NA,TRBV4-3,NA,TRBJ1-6,TGCGCCAGCAGCCAAGGCTCTAACAGTGCGTATAATTCACCCCTCCACTTT,CASSQGSNSAYNSPLHF
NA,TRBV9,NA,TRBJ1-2,TGTGCCAGCAGCAGTCAGGGTATTGGCTATGGCTACACCTTC,CASSSQGIGYGYTF
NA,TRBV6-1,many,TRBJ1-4,TGTGCCAGCAGTGATGGGCCCGAGAATGAAAAACTGTTTTTT,CASSDGPENEKLFF
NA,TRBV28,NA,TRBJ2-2,TGTGCCAGCAGTTCCGCCGGGACACCGAACACCGGGGAGCTGTTTTTT,CASSSAGTPNTGELFF
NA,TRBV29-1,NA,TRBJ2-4,TGCAGCGTTGCTGAAAACATTCAGTACTTC,CSVAENIQYF
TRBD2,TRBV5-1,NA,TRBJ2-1,TGCGCCAGCAGCTTGGGGGGACTAGCGGGAGATGAGCAGTTCTTC,CASSLGGLAGDEQFF